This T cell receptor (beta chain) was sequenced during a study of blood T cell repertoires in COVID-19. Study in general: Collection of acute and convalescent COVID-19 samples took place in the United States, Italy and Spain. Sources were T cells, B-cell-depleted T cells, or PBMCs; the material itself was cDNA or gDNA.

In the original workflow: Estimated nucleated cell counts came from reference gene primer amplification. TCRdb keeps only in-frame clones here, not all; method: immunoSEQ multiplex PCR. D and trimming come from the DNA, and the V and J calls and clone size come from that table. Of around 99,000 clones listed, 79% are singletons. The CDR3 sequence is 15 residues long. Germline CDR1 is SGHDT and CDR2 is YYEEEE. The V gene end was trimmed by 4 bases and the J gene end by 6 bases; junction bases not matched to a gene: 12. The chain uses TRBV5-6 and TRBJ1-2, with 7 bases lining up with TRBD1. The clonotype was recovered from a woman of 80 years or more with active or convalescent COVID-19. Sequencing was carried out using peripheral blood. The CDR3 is CASSPTRDRRDGYTF. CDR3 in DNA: TGTGCCAGCAGCCCGACCCGGGACAGACGTGATGGCTACACCTTC.